The 11 T cell receptor beta chains below come from one sample, sequenced in a study of blood T cell repertoires in COVID-19. Only in-frame clones appear in the TCRdb table, and some are missing; sequencing was by immunoSEQ multiplex PCR. The top ten hold 4.5% to 5.5% of the sample, which has about 61,000 clones, roughly nine tenths seen once. Sequenced input: peripheral blood. These receptors were collected from an elderly man in a cohort sampled during active COVID-19.

The V and J genes are TRBV7-2 and TRBJ1-2, with 9 nucleotides matching TRBD1. The CDR3 consists of 13 residues. Germline-derived CDR1 and CDR2 are SGHTA and FQGNSA. The trim removed 5 bases at V and 4 bases at J, leaving 2 bases unmatched. The CDR3, as DNA: TGTGCCAGCAGCCAGACAGGGGGCTATGGCTACACCTTC. Its protein product is CASSQTGGYGYTF.

The rearrangement joins TRBV12-5 to TRBJ2-6; the match to TRBD1 covers 9 bases. The CDR3 runs 17 residues. Looked up from germline, CDR1 is LGHNT and CDR2 is FRNRAP. The J segment lost 1 base and the V segment lost 2 bases, leaving 3 bases of the junction unmatched. The CDR3 DNA sequence: TGTGCTAGTGGTTTGCCGGACAGGGGATCTGGGGCCAACGTCCTGACTTTC. It specifies CASGLPDRGSGANVLTF.

This clone was counted between two and nine times. The CDR3 DNA sequence: TGTGCCAGCAGCCGCACAGAGATCGGTGGCTACACCTTC. Its translation is CASSRTEIGGYTF. This chain connects TRBV2 to TRBJ1-2; no clear D. Germline V gene lookup returns CDR1 SNHLY and CDR2 FYNNEI. The CDR3 length is 13 residues. V was trimmed by 6 bases and J by 7 bases, leaving 15 bases between them.

The chain has TRBV6-5 and TRBJ1-1; 7 nucleotides align to TRBD1. The CDR3 runs to 14 residues. Germline V CDR1 and CDR2: MNHEY, SVGAGI. Losses at the gene ends were 2 bases for V and 5 bases for J; bases not matched to a gene: 5. The CDR3 protein is CASSYDRVGTEAFF. DNA of the CDR3: TGTGCCAGCAGTTACGACAGGGTAGGGACTGAAGCTTTCTTT.

J is TRBJ2-7 and V is TRBV10-1; weak D call: TRBD2 (6 bases). Germline values: CDR1 WNHNN, CDR2 SYGVQD (reference sequence). The V end lost 6 bases, the J end lost 7 bases, and 13 bases lay between the germline ends. The CDR3 runs 12 residues. CDR3 nucleotides: TGCGCCAGCAGAGATCAGGCGGGGGAGCAGTACTTC. Its protein product is CASRDQAGEQYF.

The V gene is TRBV5-4, the J gene TRBJ1-5, with D tentatively TRBD1 (5 bases). The CDR3 runs 13 residues. The V end was cut by 0 bases, the J end by 4 bases, with 5 bases between. Germline V CDR1 and CDR2: SGHNT, YYREEE (reference sequence). The CDR3 region has the DNA TGTGCCAGCAGCTTGGGACAGAATCAGCCCCAGCATTTT. Its protein product is CASSLGQNQPQHF.

The chain is built from TRBV27 and TRBJ2-7, with D perhaps matching TRBD1 (6 bases). Trimming removed 5 bases at V and 0 bases at J, with 17 bases between. The germline V gene has CDR1 MNHEY and CDR2 SMNVEV (reference sequence). This CDR3 has 16 amino acids. CDR3 region: CASSTSRLDSSYEQYF. CDR3 coding DNA: TGTGCCAGCAGTACTTCTCGTTTGGACAGCTCCTACGAGCAGTACTTC.

This clone was recorded once. This chain uses TRBV5-1 with TRBJ2-3, with D possibly matching TRBD2 (6 bases). CDR3 length: 14 residues. Germline CDR1 and CDR2: SGHRS and YFSETQ. V shed 5 bases and J shed 0 bases, with 10 bases lying between them. In DNA form, the CDR3 reads TGCGCCAGCAGGTCTAGCGCCAGCACAGATACGCAGTATTTT. This gives the protein CASRSSASTDTQYF. The full variable domain, its missing parts supplied by reference TRBV5-1 and TRBJ2-3, is KAGVTQTPRYLIKTRGQQVTLSCSPISGHRSVSWYQQTPGQGLQFLFEYFSETQRNKGNFPGRFSGRQFSNSRSEMNVSTLELGDSALYLCASRSSASTDTQYFGPGTRLTVL.

The count of this clone is one. The genes are TRBV28 and TRBJ1-1; weak D call: TRBD1 (6 bases). Trimming stripped 6 bases from V and 3 bases from J, with 11 bases between. The CDR3 length is 13 residues. CDR1 is MDHEN, CDR2 SYDVKM, per germline. For the CDR3, the DNA is TGTGCCAGCAGCAAACAGGGTGACACTGAAGCTTTCTTT. Its translation: CASSKQGDTEAFF.

The chain is built from TRBV7-2 and TRBJ2-1; 10 bases are shared with TRBD2. CDR3 size: 19 residues. V dropped 0 bases and J dropped 2; count of bases not matched to a gene: 10. CDR1 and CDR2 from the germline V gene are SGHTA and FQGNSA. CDR3 sequence reads: CASSLALAGAAPPYNEQFF. The CDR3 DNA reads TGTGCCAGCAGCTTAGCCCTAGCGGGGGCTGCTCCACCCTACAATGAGCAGTTCTTC.

This clone has more than one count but fewer than ten. The sample holds other DNA sequences that translate to the same CDR3. The chain uses TRBV9 and TRBJ2-7; D not certain. The germline CDR1 and CDR2 sequences are SGDLS and YYNGEE. Trimming removed 2 bases at V and 0 bases at J, with 6 bases between. This CDR3 has 13 residues. The CDR3 bases are TGTGCCAGCAGCGTCGGTGTCTCCTACGAGCAGTACTTC. This gives the protein CASSVGVSYEQYF.